This TCR beta chain stems from a study of T cell responses to AZD1222 COVID-19 vaccine (dated by TCRdb to about 2021). The study in broad terms: A total of 230 to 250 trial participants underwent TCR sequencing, of whom 200 to 220 received two doses of AZD1222 and 26 received two doses of the MenACWY control vaccine. Trial participants were enrolled by age into 18-55, 56-69 and 70-plus year subgroups, with 148, 28 and 57 TCR-sequenced participants respectively.

Regarding this clone: Its antigen remains undetermined. The record has no base qualities; no much larger clone is one base away.

The CDR3 regions of human TCRbeta chains were analyzed by immunosequencing. The source study handled its data this way. Repertoire TCRs were checked for matches against a reference library of SARS-CoV-2-specific TCRs that had been generated using the MIRA antigen-specificity platform. Breadth was defined as the fraction of unique TCRs that were SARS-CoV-2-associated, and depth was defined as the fraction of total T cells that were SARS-CoV-2-associated. Using the MIRA data, every spike-specific TCR was mapped to the spike region that the TCR reacted to and assigned to either a CD4 or a CD8 class. Log10-transformed breadth and depth values were compared by one-way ANOVA with Sidak's multiple comparisons tests. TCRdb re-hosts the immuneACCESS table, in-frame sequences only. Its copies lack some clones; in the studies checked, an unresolved V gene accounts for under half of them, and the cause for the rest is not known. The D gene and trimming were derived from the DNA, and the V and J assignments and clone size from that table. The sample profile shows 160,000 or so clones; 80% to 90% of them were found once. The top ten clonotypes cover roughly 4.3% of the sample.

This specimen's time point label, per the study, means: about 28 days (+/-7) after the second vaccine dose. According to the study, the label for this sample's treatment or condition signals: meningococcal conjugate vaccine given as trial control. Samples from vaccinated people were obtained from the UK trials COV001 and COV002, which included a single-blind randomized controlled phase 2/3 trial of AZD1222 (ChAdOx1 nCoV-19) in healthy adults. Trial participant PBMC samples were collected at day 0 and day 28 after the second dose for TCRbeta chain sequencing. CDR1 and CDR2 are read off the germline V gene as MDHEN and SYDVKM. Including the terminal cysteine and phenylalanine, the CDR3 comprises 13 residues. The entry retains the CDR3 DNA only, 39 bases that are in frame from base 1. A distance of 17 bases separates the germline ends of V and J, which lose 10 bases and 10 bases respectively. What the work shows at the level of the full study, not this receptor alone: The 56-69-year group was small, and its depth increase did not reach significance, likely because of low power. After two AZD1222 doses, both the breadth and the depth of spike-specific TCRs were significantly higher than at day 0 and than in MenACWY recipients. Participants were mostly white British and included more females than males, and it was suggested by the authors that clonal diversity may have been underestimated. Because no samples from the day 14 peak response were available, repertoires could be characterized only after the peak T cell response. Reportedly, almost half of the unique spike-specific TCRs recognized epitopes lying outside the regions that are mutated in the B.1.351 and B.1.1.7 variants. The whole spike protein was spanned by vaccine-associated CD4 TCRs, and dominant responses were seen in regions 160-218 and 743-854. Only six AZD1222 recipients were SARS-CoV-2 seropositive at baseline, limiting conclusions about previously exposed vaccinees.

The chain is encoded by TRBV28 joined to TRBJ1-6, with no D gene named confidently. The specimen comprised peripheral blood, sampled 28 days after the second dose of the MenACWY control vaccine. This clonotype was obtained from an adult who received the MenACWY meningococcal vaccine as a control. CDR3 sequence: CATNSRVGSPLHF. The nucleotide sequence is given as TGTGCCACCAACTCTCGAGTGGGGTCACCCCTCCACTTT.